Each of the 31 T cell receptor beta chains below was sequenced from the same sample in a study of T cell responses to AZD1222 COVID-19 vaccine (dated by TCRdb to the early 2020s). The sample's time point label, in plain terms: baseline before first vaccination. Library construction relied on the immunoSEQ multiplex PCR assay. The immuneACCESS repertoire file appears here via TCRdb, limited to in-frame rearrangements. These files lack a portion of the clones; in checked studies, under half of the deficit traces to unresolved V genes, and the cause of the others is not known. For this sample the table gives some 150,000 clones, of which roughly nine tenths were detected only once. Of the sample, approximately 1.8% falls within the top ten clones. The material sequenced was peripheral blood, taken on day 0 of AZD1222 vaccination. These receptors all come from an adult in good health.

The V gene is TRBV5-1, the J gene TRBJ1-2; D unresolved. From germline, CDR1 is SGHRS and CDR2 YFSETQ. CDR3 length equals 14 residues. V was pared by 0 bases and J by 4 bases, with 10 bases between. CDR3 bases: TGCGCCAGCAGCTTGGTTCACGGCGTCTATGGCTACACCTTC. Its protein is CASSLVHGVYGYTF.

The chain is built from TRBV4-3 and TRBJ2-1, with 10 bases matching TRBD2. CDR1 is LGHNA, CDR2 YSLEER, per germline. This CDR3 contains 16 residues. V shed 3 bases and J 2 bases; nucleotides not matched to a gene: 4. The CDR3 protein is CASSQEAGGPYNEQFF. DNA of the CDR3: TGCGCCAGCAGCCAGGAAGCGGGGGGGCCCTACAATGAGCAGTTCTTC.

V is TRBV4-2 and J is TRBJ2-5, with D possibly being TRBD2 (6 bases). The CDR3 loop spans 15 amino acids. Germline V gene lookup returns CDR1 LGHNA and CDR2 YNFKEQ. Trimming left V 0 bases short and J 5 bases short, with 13 bases between. The CDR3: CASSQDLRGWETQYF. The CDR3 DNA reads TGTGCCAGCAGCCAAGATTTGCGGGGTTGGGAGACCCAGTACTTC.

The chain employs TRBV9 and TRBJ1-6; TRBD1 aligns across 7 bases. The CDR3 is 16 amino acids. V shed 4 bases and J 6 bases; nucleotides not matched to a gene: 10. The V gene's germline CDR1 is SGDLS and CDR2 YYNGEE. Here the CDR3 reads CASSPWGGTVNSPLHF. As DNA, the CDR3 is TGTGCCAGCAGCCCCTGGGGGGGGACAGTTAATTCACCCCTCCACTTT.

The gene calls are TRBV7-2 and TRBJ1-2; a weak D match, TRBD1 (6 bases). CDR3 length equals 14 residues. V gave up 5 bases and J gave up 3 bases, with 13 bases separating them. Germline V gives CDR1 SGHTA, CDR2 FQGNSA. Here the CDR3 DNA reads TGTGCCAGCAGCCCTCTGGCAGGGGACTATGGCTACACCTTC. This gives the protein CASSPLAGDYGYTF.

The chain employs TRBV3-1 (or the pseudogene TRBV3-2) and TRBJ1-6; D gene ambiguous. The CDR3 contains 13 residues. Germline CDR1 reads LGHDT; CDR2 reads YNNKEL (reference sequence). V was trimmed by 2 bases and J by 10 bases, leaving 9 bases between them. CDR3 DNA sequence: TGTGCCAGCAGCCAAATGATCGGATCACCCCTCCACTTT. Its protein is CASSQMIGSPLHF.

For the CDR3, the DNA is TGTGCCAGCAGCGTGGGCCGGACTAGCGGGAGACTCGAGCAGTACTTC. This gives the protein CASSVGRTSGRLEQYF. The chain links TRBV9 to TRBJ2-7, with 13 bases that match TRBD2. Looked up from germline, CDR1 is SGDLS and CDR2 is YYNGEE. The CDR3 length is 16 residues. V was clipped by 2 bases and J by 6 bases; unmatched bases: 8.

The DNA of the CDR3 is TGTGCCAGTAGTGCACTGGACAGATTGAACACTGAAGCTTTCTTT. This translates into CASSALDRLNTEAFF. The chain links TRBV19 to TRBJ1-1, with D possibly matching TRBD1 (6 bases). CDR3 length equals 15 residues. The V end lost 5 bases, the J end lost 0 bases, and 13 bases lay between the germline ends. Germline loops: CDR1 LNHDA, CDR2 SQIVND (reference sequence).

The rearrangement uses TRBV5-8 and TRBJ2-2; 7 bases agree with TRBD1. Germline V lookup: CDR1 SGHTS, CDR2 YDEGEE. CDR3 length equals 15 residues. The ends lost 0 bases at V and 5 bases at J; junction bases unmatched: 4. The CDR3 DNA follows: TGTGCCAGCAGCTTGGGACAGACAGGGACCGGGGAGCTGTTTTTT. This sequence encodes CASSLGQTGTGELFF.

The V gene is TRBV11-2, the J gene TRBJ1-1; TRBD1 is a possible D gene (5 bases). CDR3 size: 13 residues. Germline CDR1 and CDR2: SGHAT and FQNNGV. Trimming stripped 5 bases from V and 5 bases from J, with 12 bases between. In DNA, the CDR3 is TGTGCCAGCAGCCGCAGGGAGACGACTGAAGCTTTCTTT. Its translation is CASSRRETTEAFF. The full variable domain, with the rest looked up from reference TRBV11-2 and TRBJ1-1, is EAGVAQSPRYKIIEKRQSVAFWCNPISGHATLYWYQQILGQGPKLLIQFQNNGVVDDSQLPKDRFSAERLKGVDSTLKIQPAKLEDSAVYLCASSRRETTEAFFGQGTRLTVV.

This clone was observed once. This chain uses TRBV5-6 with TRBJ2-7; 11 bases fit TRBD2. Germline CDR1 and CDR2: SGHDT and YYEEEE. CDR3 length equals 15 residues. The J segment lost 3 bases and the V segment lost 1 base, leaving 3 bases of the junction unmatched. The CDR3 coding sequence is TGTGCCAGCAGCTTGCCCGGGACTAGCGGCTACGAGCAGTACTTC. Encoded protein: CASSLPGTSGYEQYF.

The chain uses TRBV5-5 and TRBJ2-7; D ambiguous. The CDR3 contains 12 residues. Germline CDR1 reads SGHKS; CDR2 reads YYEKEE (reference sequence). The V gene lost 0 bases and the J gene lost 3 bases, with 4 bases spanning the gap. The CDR3 loop is CASSLADYEQYF. In DNA form, the CDR3 reads TGTGCCAGCAGCTTGGCCGACTACGAGCAGTACTTC.

CDR3 coding DNA: TGTGCCAGCAGCCCCAAACGCCGACCCTACAATGAGCAGTTCTTC. Amino acid sequence: CASSPKRRPYNEQFF. The rearrangement links TRBV3-1 (or the pseudogene TRBV3-2) to TRBJ2-1; D not resolved. The germline V gene encodes CDR1 LGHDT and CDR2 YNNKEL (reference sequence). The CDR3 is 15 residues long. V was shortened by 4 bases and J by 2 bases, with 12 bases between the two germline ends.

The chain couples TRBV6-4 to TRBJ1-1, with TRBD1 identical over 8 bases. CDR3 length equals 15 residues. Germline trimming cut 6 bases from V and 4 bases from J; bases unmatched to any gene: 10. CDR1 and CDR2 from the germline V gene are MRHNA and SNTAGT. CDR3 DNA: TGTGCCAGCAGCGACAGGGGCGGGGGGAGCACTGAAGCTTTCTTT. It encodes CASSDRGGGSTEAFF.

This rearrangement joins TRBV6-2 or TRBV6-3 to TRBJ2-7; 11 bases agree with TRBD2. The CDR3 loop spans 18 amino acids. The germline gives CDR1 MNHEY, CDR2 SVGEGT. The V gene end was trimmed by 0 bases and the J gene end by 3 bases; junction bases not matched to a gene: 10. This CDR3 reads CASSYSKLAGGKGYEQYF. DNA of the CDR3: TGTGCCAGCAGTTACTCGAAGCTAGCGGGAGGAAAGGGCTACGAGCAGTACTTC.

V is TRBV5-4 and J is TRBJ2-1, with TRBD2 identical over 11 bases. Germline loops: CDR1 SGHNT, CDR2 YYREEE (reference sequence). V dropped 2 bases and J dropped 9; count of bases not matched to a gene: 10. This CDR3 spans 16 amino acids. CDR3 in amino acids: CASSFGGLAAGGEQFF. CDR3 DNA sequence: TGTGCCAGCAGCTTTGGGGGACTAGCGGCGGGCGGTGAGCAGTTCTTC.

This sequence joins TRBV6-6 and TRBJ1-4, with D hard to call. This CDR3 has 14 residues. Germline V gene data show CDR1 as MNHNY and CDR2 as SVGAGI (reference sequence). V dropped 4 bases and J dropped 8 bases, with 14 bases sitting between them. The CDR3 DNA reads as TGTGCCAGCAGTTCACTTGAGGGTCTCGAAAAACTGTTTTTT. It encodes CASSSLEGLEKLFF.

A few counts support this clone. The chain has TRBV28 and TRBJ2-2; TRBD1 might be the D (6 bases). V gave up 0 bases and J gave up 4 bases, with 15 bases separating them. This CDR3 spans 17 amino acids. In germline, CDR1 is MDHEN, CDR2 SYDVKM. For the CDR3, the DNA is TGTGCCAGCAGTTTATGGCAGGGGAGTGGACTCACCGGGGAGCTGTTTTTT. It is translated as CASSLWQGSGLTGELFF.

The chain uses TRBV5-5 and TRBJ2-7; D is perhaps TRBD2 (6 bases). Trimming pared 1 base from V and 4 bases from J, leaving 9 bases between. Germline V gene sequence: CDR1 SGHKS, CDR2 YYEKEE (reference sequence). This CDR3 spans 13 amino acids. CDR3 protein: CASSLIGGYEQYF. The CDR3, as DNA: TGTGCCAGCAGCTTGATTGGAGGGTACGAGCAGTACTTC.

The chain is built from TRBV21-1 and TRBJ1-5. TRBV21-1 represents a pseudogene. This CDR3 is built from 15 residues. CDR3 sequence (DNA): TGTGCCAGCAGCAAAGCGCTCGGGGCCGGGCAGCCCCAGCATTTT. It yields the protein CASSKALGAGQPQHF.

The chain has TRBV19 and TRBJ1-2; TRBD1 is a possible D gene (5 bases). The CDR3 contains 13 residues. The V and J ends lost 6 bases and 5 bases respectively, with 13 bases between them. Germline CDR1 reads LNHDA; CDR2 reads SQIVND (reference sequence). CDR3 protein: CASRGTEGYGYTF. CDR3 coding DNA: TGTGCCAGTAGGGGGACGGAGGGTTATGGCTACACCTTC.

The rearrangement uses TRBV10-3 and TRBJ1-2; the D is unclear. The V gene's germline CDR1 is ENHRY and CDR2 SYGVKD. The CDR3 contains 12 residues. V was clipped by 6 bases and J by 4 bases, with 9 bases between them. The CDR3 region is CAISQVGYGYTF. Here the CDR3 DNA reads TGTGCCATCAGCCAGGTGGGCTATGGCTACACCTTC.

The chain is built from TRBV9 and TRBJ1-4; TRBD1 is a possible D gene (5 bases). The CDR3 runs 16 residues. The germline gives CDR1 SGDLS, CDR2 YYNGEE. Trimming pared 4 bases from V and 1 base from J, leaving 14 bases between. DNA of the CDR3: TGTGCCAGCAGCCCCCCCCTGGGGGTAACTAATGAAAAACTGTTTTTT. It translates to CASSPPLGVTNEKLFF.

The chain uses TRBV19 and TRBJ2-1, with 14 bases matching TRBD2. Trimming took 6 bases from V and 6 from J; bases not matched to a gene: 13. This CDR3 has 18 amino acids. CDR1 and CDR2 (germline): LNHDA, SQIVND (reference sequence). The CDR3, as DNA: TGTGCCAGTAGCGGATCCCCGGGACTAGCGGGAGTGGGCAATGAGCAGTTCTTC. It translates to CASSGSPGLAGVGNEQFF.

This clone was seen just once. The chain employs TRBV6-4 and TRBJ2-5; D is uncertain. V was pared by 4 bases and J by 5 bases, with 11 bases between. This CDR3 contains 13 residues. Germline V gene data show CDR1 as MRHNA and CDR2 as SNTAGT. This chain's CDR3 is CASSVGLGETQYF. CDR3 sequence (DNA): TGTGCCAGCAGTGTCGGTCTGGGGGAGACCCAGTACTTC.

V usage is TRBV7-2 and J usage is TRBJ2-7; 7 bases align to TRBD2. V gave up 0 bases and J gave up 3 bases; unmatched junction bases: 2. The CDR3 consists of 14 residues. Looked up from germline, CDR1 is SGHTA and CDR2 is FQGNSA. Written as DNA, the CDR3 is TGTGCCAGCAGCTTAGCAAGCGGGAACTACGAGCAGTACTTC. Protein: CASSLASGNYEQYF.

This chain uses TRBV11-2 with TRBJ2-5, with D hard to call. V was pared by 2 bases and J by 5 bases, with 9 bases between. The CDR3 loop spans 13 amino acids. Germline assignment: CDR1 SGHAT and CDR2 FQNNGV. In DNA, the CDR3 is TGTGCCAGCAGCTTATGGGTAGGGGAGACCCAGTACTTC. Protein sequence: CASSLWVGETQYF.

The chain uses TRBV9 and TRBJ2-1, with 7 bases aligning to TRBD1. V gave up 3 bases and J gave up 0 bases; unmatched junction bases: 3. Germline V gene lookup returns CDR1 SGDLS and CDR2 YYNGEE. CDR3 length: 15 residues. CDR3 region: CASSGWDSSYNEQFF. In DNA form, the CDR3 reads TGTGCCAGCAGCGGGTGGGACAGCTCCTACAATGAGCAGTTCTTC. Full variable domain (rest looked up from reference TRBV9 and TRBJ2-1): DSGVTQTPKHLITATGQRVTLRCSPRSGDLSVYWYQQSLDQGLQFLIQYYNGEERAKGNILERFSAQQFPDLHSELNLSSLELGDSALYFCASSGWDSSYNEQFFGPGTRLTVL.

The chain couples TRBV7-3 to TRBJ2-3; 7 nucleotides line up with TRBD1. Germline CDR1 is SGHTA and CDR2 is FQGTGA. V trimming: 5 bases; J trimming: 6 bases; junction bases outside the gene matches: 2. This CDR3 has 12 amino acids. The CDR3: CASSEQGDTQYF. The DNA for the CDR3 is TGTGCCAGCAGCGAACAGGGGGATACGCAGTATTTT.

The V and J genes are TRBV3-1 (or the pseudogene TRBV3-2) and TRBJ1-1; D possibly corresponds to TRBD1 (6 bases). Germline lookup yields CDR1 LGHDT and CDR2 YNNKEL (reference sequence). Trimming stripped 0 bases from V and 4 bases from J, with 15 bases between. The CDR3 extends over 16 amino acids. CDR3 sequence: CASSQDHPGVSTEAFF. DNA for the CDR3: TGTGCCAGCAGCCAAGATCATCCAGGGGTAAGCACTGAAGCTTTCTTT.

The chain has TRBV2 and TRBJ2-1; 9 bases fit TRBD2. This CDR3 has 15 amino acids. Germline V gene data show CDR1 as SNHLY and CDR2 as FYNNEI. The J segment lost 9 bases and the V segment lost 3 bases, leaving 9 bases of the junction unmatched. The CDR3 spells CASSDVLAGLVEQFF. CDR3 nucleotides: TGTGCCAGCAGTGACGTACTAGCGGGTCTTGTTGAGCAGTTCTTC.